The 11 T cell receptor beta chains below were found in one sample sequenced in a study of cytomegalovirus exposure and HLA in healthy donors. Primers included in the PCR were 60 Vbeta and 13 Jbeta primers. TCRdb keeps only in-frame clones here, not all; method: immunoSEQ multiplex PCR. With 150,000 to 200,000 clones in the sample, the ten largest clones hold 1% to 1.5%. The sequenced sample consisted of PBMCs. The receptors were gathered from a woman in her sixties or seventies in good health and CMV-seronegative.

The chain has TRBV18 and TRBJ2-5, with D tentatively TRBD2 (5 bases). Germline CDR1 and CDR2: KGHSH and LQKENI. V lost 6 bases to trimming and J lost 4 bases, with 9 bases between them. The CDR3 sequence is 12 residues long. The CDR3 loop is CASSDGVETQYF. The CDR3 DNA reads TGTGCCAGCTCGGACGGGGTAGAGACCCAGTACTTC.

V is TRBV7-9 and J is TRBJ2-7; 9 bases are a match to TRBD1. The CDR3 spans 16 residues. Losses at the gene ends were 1 base for V and 4 bases for J; bases not matched to a gene: 8. Germline V gives CDR1 SEHNR, CDR2 FQNEAQ (reference sequence). CDR3 in amino acids: CASSLEMGTGQYEQYF. The CDR3 nucleotides are TGTGCCAGCAGCTTAGAAATGGGGACAGGGCAATACGAGCAGTACTTC. The full variable domain, rest sourced from reference TRBV7-9 and TRBJ2-7, is DTGVSQNPRHKITKRGQNVTFRCDPISEHNRLYWYRQTLGQGPEFLTYFQNEAQLEKSRLLSDRFSAERPKGSFSTLEIQRTEQGDSAMYLCASSLEMGTGQYEQYFGPGTRLTVT.

As regards this clone: At the DNA level, this CDR3 is encoded by other sequences in the same sample as well. The chain is built from TRBV7-9 and TRBJ2-7; maybe TRBD2 (7 bases). The CDR3 consists of 18 residues. Trimming left V 3 bases short and J 2 bases short, with 23 bases between. Germline loops: CDR1 SEHNR, CDR2 FQNEAQ (reference sequence). The CDR3 DNA is TGTGCCAGCAGCTTGGGGCCCTTCCGGGGGGCCAACCCCTACGAGCAGTACTTC. It encodes CASSLGPFRGANPYEQYF.

V is TRBV6-6 and J is TRBJ2-5, with 7 positions matching TRBD2. CDR3 length equals 15 residues. The V gene end was trimmed by 7 bases and the J gene end by 0 bases; junction bases not matched to a gene: 8. Germline V gene lookup returns CDR1 MNHNY and CDR2 SVGAGI (reference sequence). CDR3 protein: CASTHRREYQETQYF. CDR3 DNA sequence: TGTGCCAGCACCCACAGGCGGGAGTACCAAGAGACCCAGTACTTC.

The V call is TRBV5-1, the J call TRBJ2-2; 9 nucleotides line up with TRBD2. The CDR3 runs to 16 residues. V gave up 8 bases and J gave up 0 bases; unmatched junction bases: 8. CDR1 SGHRS and CDR2 YFSETQ come from the germline V gene. As DNA, the CDR3 is TGCGCCAGTGTTAGCGGGGGAACCACGAACACCGGGGAGCTGTTTTTT. This codes for CASVSGGTTNTGELFF.

The chain has TRBV18 and TRBJ1-1; D ambiguous. Trimming took 3 bases from V and 7 from J, leaving 12 bases between them. This CDR3 has 13 residues. The germline CDR1 and CDR2 sequences are KGHSH and LQKENI. CDR3 DNA sequence: TGTGCCAGCTCACCTTACACATATCATGAAGCTTTCTTT. Protein: CASSPYTYHEAFF.

This chain links TRBV7-6 with TRBJ2-1; the D is unclear. V was pared by 5 bases and J by 7 bases, with 21 bases between. CDR1 and CDR2 from the germline V gene are SGHVS and FNYEAQ. The CDR3 is 16 residues long. The CDR3 nucleotides are TGTGCCAGCAGCCCCGACTCGCGATTGGGTTATAATGAGCAGTTCTTC. Amino acid sequence: CASSPDSRLGYNEQFF.

This chain joins TRBV2 and TRBJ1-6, with TRBD1 matching over 8 bases. V shed 7 bases and J 8 bases; nucleotides not matched to a gene: 7. Germline V gene data show CDR1 as SNHLY and CDR2 as FYNNEI. This CDR3 comprises 14 residues. The CDR3, as DNA: TGTGCCAGCAAAATTGACAGGGGCGATTCACCCCTCCACTTT. Translating it yields CASKIDRGDSPLHF.

The chain has TRBV9 and TRBJ2-3; 11 bases agree with TRBD1. This CDR3 has 15 residues. With 4 bases clipped from V and 7 bases from J, the junction kept 8 bases outside the gene matches. In germline, CDR1 is SGDLS, CDR2 YYNGEE. This CDR3 is CASSYGQGAFNTQYF. CDR3 DNA: TGTGCCAGCAGCTACGGACAGGGGGCGTTTAATACGCAGTATTTT.

The rearrangement links TRBV29-1 to TRBJ1-2; D possibly corresponds to TRBD1 (6 bases). The germline V gene encodes CDR1 SQVTM and CDR2 ANQGSEA. The CDR3 extends over 14 amino acids. The germline V and J ends were trimmed by 2 bases and 4 bases, with 14 bases remaining between them. The CDR3 sequence is CSVERQASIYGYTF. The CDR3 DNA reads as TGCAGCGTTGAAAGACAGGCCAGCATCTATGGCTACACCTTC.

The chain links TRBV19 to TRBJ2-7; TRBD2 agrees at 7 bases. CDR1 and CDR2 (germline): LNHDA, SQIVND (reference sequence). The CDR3 is 14 amino acids. V lost 4 bases and J lost 5; bases outside the gene matches: 8. This CDR3 reads CASSSGRGVDEQYF. DNA of the CDR3: TGTGCCAGTAGTAGCGGGAGAGGGGTTGACGAGCAGTACTTC. The full variable domain, with the rest looked up from reference TRBV19 and TRBJ2-7, is DGGITQSPKYLFRKEGQNVTLSCEQNLNHDAMYWYRQDPGQGLRLIYYSQIVNDFQKGDIAEGYSVSREKKESFPLTVTSAQKNPTAFYLCASSSGRGVDEQYFGPGTRLTVT.